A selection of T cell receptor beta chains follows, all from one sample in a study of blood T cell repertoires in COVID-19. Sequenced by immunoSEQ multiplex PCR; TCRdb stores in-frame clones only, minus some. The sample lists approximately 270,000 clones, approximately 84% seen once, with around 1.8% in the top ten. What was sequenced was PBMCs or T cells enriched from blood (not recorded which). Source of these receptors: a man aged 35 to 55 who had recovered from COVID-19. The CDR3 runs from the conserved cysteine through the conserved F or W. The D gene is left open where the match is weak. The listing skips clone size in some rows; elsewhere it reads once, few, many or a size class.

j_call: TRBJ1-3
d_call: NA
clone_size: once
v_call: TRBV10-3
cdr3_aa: CAIRSTQALGNTIYF
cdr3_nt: TGTGCCATCAGGTCGACACAAGCACTCGGAAACACCATATATTTT

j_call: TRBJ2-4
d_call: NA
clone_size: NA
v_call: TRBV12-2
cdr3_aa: CASRSWTGPENIQYF
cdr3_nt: TGTGCAAGTCGCTCCTGGACTGGGCCCGAAAACATTCAGTACTTC

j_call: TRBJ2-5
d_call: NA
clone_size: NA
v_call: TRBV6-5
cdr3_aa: CASTASRPIQETQYF
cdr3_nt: TGTGCCAGCACCGCGTCTAGACCGATACAAGAGACCCAGTACTTC

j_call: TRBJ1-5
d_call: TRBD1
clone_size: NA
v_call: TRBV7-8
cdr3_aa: CASSALTGARQPQHF
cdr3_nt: TGTGCCAGCAGCGCCCTGACAGGGGCGAGGCAGCCCCAGCATTTT

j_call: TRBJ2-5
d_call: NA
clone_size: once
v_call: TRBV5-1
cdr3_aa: CASSSTHQETQYF
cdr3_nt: TGCGCCAGCAGCTCCACACATCAAGAGACCCAGTACTTC

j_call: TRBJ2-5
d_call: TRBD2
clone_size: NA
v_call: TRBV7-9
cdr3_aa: CASSLAGQGGETQYF
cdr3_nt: TGTGCCAGCAGCTTAGCCGGCCAGGGAGGGGAGACCCAGTACTTC

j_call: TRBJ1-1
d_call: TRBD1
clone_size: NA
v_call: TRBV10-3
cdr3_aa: CAISTQGVGAEAFF
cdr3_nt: TGTGCCATCAGTACCCAGGGGGTTGGGGCTGAAGCTTTCTTT

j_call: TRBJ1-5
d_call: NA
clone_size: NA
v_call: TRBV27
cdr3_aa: CASSPSGYGQPQHF
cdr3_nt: TGTGCCAGCAGTCCCTCAGGTTACGGACAGCCCCAGCATTTT

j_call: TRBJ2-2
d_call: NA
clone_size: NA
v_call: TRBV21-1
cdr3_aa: CASSKKGRDRIHHSVSGELFF
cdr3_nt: TGTGCCAGCAGCAAAAAAGGGCGGGACAGGATCCATCACAGCGTATCCGGGGAGCTGTTTTTT

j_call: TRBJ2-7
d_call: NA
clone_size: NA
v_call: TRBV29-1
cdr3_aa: CSVELVGGFREQYF
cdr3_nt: TGCAGCGTTGAGCTAGTAGGAGGCTTTAGGGAGCAGTACTTC

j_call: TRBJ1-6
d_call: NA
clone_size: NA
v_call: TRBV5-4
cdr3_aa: CASSLEGVFRNSPLHF
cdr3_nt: TGTGCCAGCAGCTTGGAAGGGGTTTTCAGAAATTCACCCCTCCACTTT

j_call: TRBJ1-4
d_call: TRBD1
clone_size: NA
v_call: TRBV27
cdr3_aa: CASSLVGTGGFEKLFF
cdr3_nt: TGTGCCAGCAGTTTGGTAGGGACAGGGGGCTTTGAAAAACTGTTTTTT

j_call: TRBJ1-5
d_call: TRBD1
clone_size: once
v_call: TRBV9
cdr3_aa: CASSVGTGGRAQHF
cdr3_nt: TGTGCCAGCAGCGTAGGGACAGGGGGAAGAGCCCAGCATTTT

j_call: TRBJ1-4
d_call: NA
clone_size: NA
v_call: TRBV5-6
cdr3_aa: CASSFLQGGRNEKLFF
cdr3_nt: TGTGCCAGCAGCTTTTTGCAGGGAGGTCGTAATGAAAAACTGTTTTTT

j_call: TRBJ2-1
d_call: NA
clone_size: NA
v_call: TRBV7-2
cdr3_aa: CASSLRGEQFF
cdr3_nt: TGTGCCAGCAGCTTAAGGGGAGAGCAGTTCTTC

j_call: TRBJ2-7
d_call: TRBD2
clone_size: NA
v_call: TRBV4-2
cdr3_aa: CASSQEEREGPYEQYF
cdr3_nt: TGTGCCAGCAGCCAAGAGGAACGGGAGGGCCCCTACGAGCAGTACTTC

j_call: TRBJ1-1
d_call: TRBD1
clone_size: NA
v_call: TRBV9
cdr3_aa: CASSATGGVTEAFF
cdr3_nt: TGTGCCAGCAGCGCGACAGGGGGCGTCACTGAAGCTTTCTTT

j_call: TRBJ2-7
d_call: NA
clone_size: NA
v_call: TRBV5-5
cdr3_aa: CASSSVPDLTGEQYF
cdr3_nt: TGTGCCAGCAGCTCCGTACCGGACCTTACGGGAGAGCAGTACTTC

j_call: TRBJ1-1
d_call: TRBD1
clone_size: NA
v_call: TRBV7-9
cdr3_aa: CASSPNPDRATEAFF
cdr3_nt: TGTGCCAGCAGCCCAAATCCGGACAGGGCCACTGAAGCTTTCTTT

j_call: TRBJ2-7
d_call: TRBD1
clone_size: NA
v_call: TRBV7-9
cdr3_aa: CASSSYRGDTRYEQYF
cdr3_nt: TGTGCCAGCAGCTCGTACAGGGGGGATACTAGGTACGAGCAGTACTTC

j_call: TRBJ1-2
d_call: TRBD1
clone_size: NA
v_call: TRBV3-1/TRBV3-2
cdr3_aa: CASSPSDRRSNYGYTF
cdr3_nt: TGTGCCAGCAGCCCCTCGGACAGGCGATCTAACTATGGCTACACCTTC

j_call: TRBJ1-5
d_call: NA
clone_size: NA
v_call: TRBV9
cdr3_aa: CASSVEGEGRSPQHF
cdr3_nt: TGTGCCAGCAGCGTAGAGGGAGAGGGAAGGAGCCCCCAGCATTTT

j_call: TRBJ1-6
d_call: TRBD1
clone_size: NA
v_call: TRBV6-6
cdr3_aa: CASGQGHNSPLHF
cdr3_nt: TGTGCCAGCGGACAGGGCCATAATTCACCCCTCCACTTT

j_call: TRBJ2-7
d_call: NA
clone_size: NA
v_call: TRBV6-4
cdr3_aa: CASSDVLDPTYEQYF
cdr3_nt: TGTGCCAGCAGTGACGTGCTAGATCCAACCTACGAGCAGTACTTC

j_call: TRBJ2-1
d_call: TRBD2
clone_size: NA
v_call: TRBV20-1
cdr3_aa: CSASAGLGYNEQFF
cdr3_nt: TGCAGTGCTAGTGCCGGACTAGGGTACAATGAGCAGTTCTTC

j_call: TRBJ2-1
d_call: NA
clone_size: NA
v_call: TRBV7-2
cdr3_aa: CASSLADWNNEQFF
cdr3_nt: TGTGCCAGCAGCTTAGCCGACTGGAACAATGAGCAGTTCTTC

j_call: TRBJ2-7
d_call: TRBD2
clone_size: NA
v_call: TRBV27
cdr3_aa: CASSPDSGRAYEQYF
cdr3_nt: TGTGCCAGCAGTCCCGATAGCGGGAGGGCGTACGAGCAGTACTTC

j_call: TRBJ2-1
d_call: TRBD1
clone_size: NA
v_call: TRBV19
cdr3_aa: CASSITGGWRGGNEQFF
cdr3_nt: TGTGCCAGTAGTATCACAGGGGGATGGAGAGGAGGGAATGAGCAGTTCTTC

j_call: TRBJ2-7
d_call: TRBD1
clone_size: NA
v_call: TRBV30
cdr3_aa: CAWSVMGQGVFEQYF
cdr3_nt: TGTGCCTGGAGTGTAATGGGACAGGGGGTGTTCGAGCAGTACTTC

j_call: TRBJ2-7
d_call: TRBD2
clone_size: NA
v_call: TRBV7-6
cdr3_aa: CASSLGRGLAGGEQYF
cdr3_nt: TGTGCCAGCAGCTTAGGTCGGGGACTAGCGGGAGGGGAGCAGTACTTC

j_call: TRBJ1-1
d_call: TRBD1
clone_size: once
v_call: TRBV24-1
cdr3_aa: CATSEGGTGGKTEAFF
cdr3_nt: TGTGCCACCAGTGAAGGAGGGACAGGGGGCAAGACTGAAGCTTTCTTT

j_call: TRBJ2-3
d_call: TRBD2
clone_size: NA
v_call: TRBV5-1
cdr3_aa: CASSPSGGGTDTQYF
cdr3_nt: TGCGCCAGCAGCCCTAGCGGGGGGGGCACAGATACGCAGTATTTT

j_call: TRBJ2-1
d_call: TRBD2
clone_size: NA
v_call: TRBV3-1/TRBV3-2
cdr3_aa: CASSQGRPSGGSPHNEQFF
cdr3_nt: TGTGCCAGCAGCCAAGGGAGGCCTAGCGGGGGTTCCCCACACAATGAGCAGTTCTTC

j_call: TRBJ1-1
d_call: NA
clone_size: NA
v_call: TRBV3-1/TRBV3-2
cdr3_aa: CASSQVPGHTTEAFF
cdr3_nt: TGTGCCAGCAGCCAAGTACCGGGTCATACCACTGAAGCTTTCTTT

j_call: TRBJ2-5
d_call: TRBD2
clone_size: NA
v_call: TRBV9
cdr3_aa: CASSAGLADPQETQYF
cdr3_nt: TGTGCCAGCAGCGCGGGACTAGCGGATCCTCAAGAGACCCAGTACTTC

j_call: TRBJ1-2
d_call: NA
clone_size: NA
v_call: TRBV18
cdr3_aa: CASSPGAGWGNYGYTF
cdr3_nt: TGTGCCAGCTCACCAGGAGCAGGGTGGGGCAACTATGGCTACACCTTC

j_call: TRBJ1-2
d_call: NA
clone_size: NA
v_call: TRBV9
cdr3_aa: CASSPGDPNYGYTF
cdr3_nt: TGTGCCAGCAGCCCGGGGGACCCAAACTATGGCTACACCTTC

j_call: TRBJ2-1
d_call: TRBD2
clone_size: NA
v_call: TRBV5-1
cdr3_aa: CASSLRGGGSYNEQFF
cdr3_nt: TGCGCCAGCAGCCTCCGAGGCGGGGGCTCCTACAATGAGCAGTTCTTC

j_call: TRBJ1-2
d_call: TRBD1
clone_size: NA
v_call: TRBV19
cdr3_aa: CASSTGQGGYGYTF
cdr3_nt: TGTGCCAGTAGTACGGGACAGGGCGGCTATGGCTACACCTTC

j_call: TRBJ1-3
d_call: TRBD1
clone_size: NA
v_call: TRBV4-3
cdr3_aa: CASSQEPGTVGNTIYF
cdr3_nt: TGCGCCAGCAGCCAAGAACCGGGGACAGTGGGAAACACCATATATTTT

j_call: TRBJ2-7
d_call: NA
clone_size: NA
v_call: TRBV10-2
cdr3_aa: CASSLGRGLSYEQYF
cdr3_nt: TGCGCCAGCAGTCTAGGGCGGGGGCTTTCCTACGAGCAGTACTTC

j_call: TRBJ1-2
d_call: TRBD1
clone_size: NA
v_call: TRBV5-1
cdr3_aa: CASRPTGDYGYTF
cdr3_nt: TGCGCCAGCAGACCCACAGGGGACTATGGCTACACCTTC

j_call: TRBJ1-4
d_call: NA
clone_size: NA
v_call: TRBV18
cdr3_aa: CASSPSRSTNEKLFF
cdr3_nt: TGTGCCAGCTCACCAAGCAGGTCAACTAATGAAAAACTGTTTTTT

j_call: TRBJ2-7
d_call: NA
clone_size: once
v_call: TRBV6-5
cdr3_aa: CASSYSGGPIF
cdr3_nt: TGTGCCAGCAGTTACTCAGGCGGCCCCATCTTC

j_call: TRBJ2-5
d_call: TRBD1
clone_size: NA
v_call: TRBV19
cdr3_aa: CASTTGLVDRAETQYF
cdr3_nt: TGTGCCAGTACCACCGGCTTAGTGGACAGGGCTGAGACCCAGTACTTC

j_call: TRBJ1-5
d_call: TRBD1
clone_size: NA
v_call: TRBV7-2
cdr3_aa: CASSPGTGVFQPQHF
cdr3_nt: TGTGCCAGCAGCCCCGGGACAGGGGTTTTTCAGCCCCAGCATTTT

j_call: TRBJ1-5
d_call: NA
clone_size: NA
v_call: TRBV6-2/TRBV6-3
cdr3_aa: CASSSYSNRPFNQPQHF
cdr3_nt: TGTGCCAGCAGTTCCTACTCGAACAGGCCTTTCAATCAGCCCCAGCATTTT

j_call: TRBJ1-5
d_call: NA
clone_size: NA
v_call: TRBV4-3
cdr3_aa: CASSQDLWGDQPQHF
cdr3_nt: TGCGCCAGCAGCCAAGATTTGTGGGGAGATCAGCCCCAGCATTTT

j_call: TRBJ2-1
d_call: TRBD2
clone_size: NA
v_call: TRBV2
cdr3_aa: CASSEEGSGNYNEQFF
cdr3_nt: TGTGCCAGCAGTGAAGAGGGGAGCGGGAACTACAATGAGCAGTTCTTC

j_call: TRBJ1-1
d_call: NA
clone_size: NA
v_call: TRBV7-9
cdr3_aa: CASNFEGSTGTFF
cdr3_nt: TGTGCCAGCAACTTTGAGGGGTCCACAGGGACTTTCTTT

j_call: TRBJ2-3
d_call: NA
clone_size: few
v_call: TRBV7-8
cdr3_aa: CASSPTGVYTDTQYF
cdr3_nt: TGTGCCAGCAGCCCCACCGGGGTGTACACAGATACGCAGTATTTT

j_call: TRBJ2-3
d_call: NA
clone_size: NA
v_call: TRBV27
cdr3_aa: CASSPHTDTQYF
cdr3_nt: TGTGCCAGCAGTCCCCACACAGATACGCAGTATTTT

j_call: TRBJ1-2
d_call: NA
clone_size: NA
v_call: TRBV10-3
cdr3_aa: CAISELYGARGGYTF
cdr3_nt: TGTGCCATCAGTGAGTTATATGGGGCGCGAGGTGGCTACACCTTC

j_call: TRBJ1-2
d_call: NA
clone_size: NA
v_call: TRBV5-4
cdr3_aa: CASSSAGGASSYTF
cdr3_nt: TGTGCCAGCAGTTCCGCCGGGGGGGCCTCCAGCTACACCTTC

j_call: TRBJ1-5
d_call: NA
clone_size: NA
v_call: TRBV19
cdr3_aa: CASQWGTSYSNQPQHF
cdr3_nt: TGTGCCAGTCAATGGGGCACCAGTTATAGCAATCAGCCCCAGCATTTT

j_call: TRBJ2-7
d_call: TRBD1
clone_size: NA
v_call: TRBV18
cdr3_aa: CASSTTGDEQYF
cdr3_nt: TGTGCCAGCTCAACTACAGGGGACGAGCAGTACTTC

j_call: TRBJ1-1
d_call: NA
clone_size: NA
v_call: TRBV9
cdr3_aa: CATKTRDSGAFF
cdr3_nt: TGTGCCACCAAAACCAGGGATAGCGGAGCTTTCTTT

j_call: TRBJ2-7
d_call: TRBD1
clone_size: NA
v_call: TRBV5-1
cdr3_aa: CASRLGRQGREQYF
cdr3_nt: TGCGCCAGCAGGCTTGGACGACAGGGTAGGGAGCAGTACTTC

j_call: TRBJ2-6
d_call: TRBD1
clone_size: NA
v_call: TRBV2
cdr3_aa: CASSGRTGTSGANVLTF
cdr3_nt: TGTGCCAGCAGTGGTAGGACAGGGACGAGTGGGGCCAACGTCCTGACTTTC

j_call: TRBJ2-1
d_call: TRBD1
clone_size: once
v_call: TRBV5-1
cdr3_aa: CASSAGQGVSNEQFF
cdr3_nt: TGCGCCAGCAGCGCGGGACAGGGGGTCAGCAATGAGCAGTTCTTC